These T cell receptor beta chains were read from a single sample in a study of Ad26.COV2.S vaccination and SARS-CoV-2 variants. Here immunoSEQ multiplex PCR was the method, and the copy in TCRdb shows in-frame clones only, minus some. Of around 7,300 clones in the sample, 84% are singletons; the top ten hold around 29%. The sequencing here drew on peripheral blood, taken after recovery from COVID-19. The receptors come from a human donor who had recovered from COVID-19. Each CDR3 is given with its conserved first and last residue.

CDR3,J,V
CASSVSPGQGLSSYNEQFF,TRBJ2-1,TRBV9
CASRSYSNQPQHF,TRBJ1-5,TRBV19
CATDNRGRETQYF,TRBJ2-5,TRBV28
CASGGLAGIGEQFF,TRBJ2-1,TRBV12-5
CASSFESGGNTEAFF,TRBJ1-1,TRBV5-6
CASSYRGTRSNYEQYF,TRBJ2-7,TRBV6-5
CASSPGLAGAAYNEQFF,TRBJ2-1,TRBV5-1
CASSYGTGSDTQYF,TRBJ2-3,TRBV6-5
CASSQGHREHGYTF,TRBJ1-2,TRBV3-1/TRBV3-2
CASSINRGAYEQYF,TRBJ2-7,TRBV7-9
CATSSLTGTNQPQHF,TRBJ1-5,TRBV15
CASSEGIRGNTIYF,TRBJ1-3,TRBV10-1
CASSLTGRSGANVLTF,TRBJ2-6,TRBV28
CASSLAGTELYEQYF,TRBJ2-7,TRBV5-5
CASSQGSATGGERGNTEAFF,TRBJ1-1,TRBV3-1/TRBV3-2
CASSLGGVDGYTF,TRBJ1-2,TRBV5-1
CASSESGSSYNSPLHF,TRBJ1-6,TRBV9
CSVEDNGYTF,TRBJ1-2,TRBV29-1
CASSPIPGTGEGNEQFF,TRBJ2-1,TRBV7-9
CASSDRGNYGYTF,TRBJ1-2,TRBV5-4
CASSSSDSYGYTF,TRBJ1-2,TRBV7-9
CASSQPNTEAFF,TRBJ1-1,TRBV18
CASRLERGVDSGYTF,TRBJ1-2,TRBV28
CASSEGGAGAFF,TRBJ1-1,TRBV6-1
CASSPDTGELFF,TRBJ2-2,TRBV11-3